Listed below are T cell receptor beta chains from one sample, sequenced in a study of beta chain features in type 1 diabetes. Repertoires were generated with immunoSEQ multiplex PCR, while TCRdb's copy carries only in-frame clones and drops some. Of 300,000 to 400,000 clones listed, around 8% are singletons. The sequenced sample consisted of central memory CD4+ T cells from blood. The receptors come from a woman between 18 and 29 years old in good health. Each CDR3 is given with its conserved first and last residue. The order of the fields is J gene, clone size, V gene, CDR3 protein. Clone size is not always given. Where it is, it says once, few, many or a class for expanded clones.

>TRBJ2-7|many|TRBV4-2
CASSIGQGAVEQYF
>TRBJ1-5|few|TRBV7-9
CASSSRQNQPQHF
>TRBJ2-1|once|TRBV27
CASSPQGTTYNEQFF
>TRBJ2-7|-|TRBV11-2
CASSLGGTSGSPRSEQYF
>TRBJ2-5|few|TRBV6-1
CASSSSDKQETQYF
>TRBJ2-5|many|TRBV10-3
CAISEQLAGVAGETQYF
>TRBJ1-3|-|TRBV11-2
CASRDRTEGNTIYF
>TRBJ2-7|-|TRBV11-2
CASSLVGRGRYEQYF
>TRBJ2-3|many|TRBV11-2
CASSTGPSTDTQYF
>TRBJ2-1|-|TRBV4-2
CASSPQYRGSYNEQFF
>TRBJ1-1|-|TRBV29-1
CSVAVTGKNTEAFF
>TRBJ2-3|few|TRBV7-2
CASSLMGGAGDTQYF
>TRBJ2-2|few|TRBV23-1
CASSQSFRAGGELFF
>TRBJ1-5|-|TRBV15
CATRPGTNNQPQHF
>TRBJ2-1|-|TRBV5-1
CASSTEGGSYNEQFF
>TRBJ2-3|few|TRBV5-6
CASSRTEITDTQYF
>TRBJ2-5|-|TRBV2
CASSGVGTSPDAITQYF
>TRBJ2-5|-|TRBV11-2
CASSRGNSGAQETQYF
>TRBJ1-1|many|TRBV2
CASRKNNWDLGAFF
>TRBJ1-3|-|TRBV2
CASKASGNTIYF
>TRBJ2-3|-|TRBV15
CATSRGFGKRAQYF
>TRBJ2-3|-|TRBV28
CASRDQLAGSTDTQYF
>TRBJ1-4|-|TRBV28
CASSRQAGEKLFF
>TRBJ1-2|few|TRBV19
CASSSTGTPYGYTF
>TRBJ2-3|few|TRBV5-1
CASKWGARVDTQYF
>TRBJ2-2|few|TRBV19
CASNSVEGSNTGELFF
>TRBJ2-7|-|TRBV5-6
CASSTRQGPGGSSEQYF
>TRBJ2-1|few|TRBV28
CATLAPQGPPPGGQFF
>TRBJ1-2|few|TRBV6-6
CASSDRTGDSYGYTF
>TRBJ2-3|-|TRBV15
CATVLMEGTDTQYF
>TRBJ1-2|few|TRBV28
CASRLDSNYGYTF
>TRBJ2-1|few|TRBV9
CASSDGGGLRSYNEQFF
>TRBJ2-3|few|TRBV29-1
CSVESRDLAPNTQYF
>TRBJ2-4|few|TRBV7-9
CASSLVPLAGVRAKNIQYF
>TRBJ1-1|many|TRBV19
CASSRQGHNGNTEAFF
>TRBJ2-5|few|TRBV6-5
CASSYSIGGQETQYF
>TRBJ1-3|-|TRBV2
CASRDGSSGNTIYF
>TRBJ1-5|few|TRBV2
CASSGDRGNQPQHF
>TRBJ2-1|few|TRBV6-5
CASRVTSGRAGEQFF
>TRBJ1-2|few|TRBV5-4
CASSSAQGNGYTF
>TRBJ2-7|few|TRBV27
CASSGYRVHEQYF
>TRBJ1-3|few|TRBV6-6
CASSYGDGNTIYF
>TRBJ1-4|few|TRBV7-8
CASSSGGVREKLFF
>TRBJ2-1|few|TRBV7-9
CASSLALAELNEQFF